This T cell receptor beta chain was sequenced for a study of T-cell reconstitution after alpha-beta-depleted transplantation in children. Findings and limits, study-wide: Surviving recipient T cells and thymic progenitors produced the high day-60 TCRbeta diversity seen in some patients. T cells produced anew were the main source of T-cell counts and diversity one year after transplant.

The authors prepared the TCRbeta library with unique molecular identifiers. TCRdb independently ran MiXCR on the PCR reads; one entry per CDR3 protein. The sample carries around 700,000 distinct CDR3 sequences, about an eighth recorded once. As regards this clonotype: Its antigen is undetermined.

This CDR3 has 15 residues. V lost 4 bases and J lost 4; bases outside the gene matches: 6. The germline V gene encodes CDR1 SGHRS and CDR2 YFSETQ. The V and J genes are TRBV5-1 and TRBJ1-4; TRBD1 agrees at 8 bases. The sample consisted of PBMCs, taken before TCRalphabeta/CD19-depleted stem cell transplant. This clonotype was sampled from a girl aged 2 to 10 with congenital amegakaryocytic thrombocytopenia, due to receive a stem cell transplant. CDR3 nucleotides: TGCGCCAGCAGCCCGGGGACAGGATTTAATGAAAAACTGTTTTTT. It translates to CASSPGTGFNEKLFF.